The clone carrying this T cell receptor (beta chain) was seen many times. Its antigen is unknown. The data derive from a study of naive and memory T cell subsets. Study observations and caveats: The power law exponent of TCR abundance differed between naive and memory cells. In CD4 and CD8 cells, diversity dropped from naive through EMRA.

Four subsets defined by CD45RA and CD27 were sorted after CD3, CD4, CD8 and live/dead staining. The beta constant-region primer was an equimolar mix of two oligonucleotides covering TRBC1 and TRBC2. The ligated cDNA underwent four PCR rounds using SP2 and nested alpha and beta constant-region primers. The cDNA 3' end received a ligated single-stranded oligonucleotide carrying the SP2 primer and a 12-nucleotide UMI. TCRdb independently ran MiXCR on the UMI-ligation and nested PCR reads; one entry per CDR3 protein. Of about 22,000 distinct CDR3 sequences detected, over 7% appear once; the ten largest clones hold about 20%. V lost 1 base and J lost 3; bases outside the gene matches: 0. Germline lookup yields CDR1 MGHDK and CDR2 SYGVNS. CDR3 length: 15 amino acids.

This chain joins TRBV25-1 and TRBJ2-2; TRBD2 matches at 9 bases. This TCR was recovered from a human donor in good health. The sequencing sample was made of central memory CD8+ T cells from blood. CDR3 nucleotides: TGTGCCAGCAGTGAATTAGCGGGAGACACCGGGGAGCTGTTTTTT. Protein sequence: CASSELAGDTGELFF.